What follows are 9 T cell receptor beta chains derived from one specimen sequenced in a study of spatial heterogeneity in lung cancer. Which antigens these TCRs recognize remains unknown. Time point reported: sample taken at primary tumor resection. Using its own MiXCR run on the 5' RACE reads, TCRdb lists one record per CDR3 protein. The sample yields 10,000 to 15,000 distinct CDR3 sequences, around 6.3% seen once. Study outcomes and limitations: The study found that expanded intratumoral alpha and beta TCR counts tracked tumor mutation counts.

This sample comprised lung tumor tissue, obtained at surgery. These receptors were taken from a female donor with early-stage non-small cell lung cancer.

The rearrangement uses TRBV7-2 and TRBJ1-6; D is unclear. Between the trimmed V and J ends, which lost 3 bases and 10 bases, there was a span of 10 bases. This CDR3 contains 13 residues. Germline CDR1 and CDR2: SGHTA and FQGNSA. The CDR3 region is CASSLDSRSPLHF. CDR3 coding DNA: TGTGCCAGCAGCTTGGACTCGAGATCACCCCTCCACTTT.

This clonotype was counted many times. This chain uses TRBV20-1 with TRBJ2-1; 8 bases match TRBD2. From germline, CDR1 is DFQATT and CDR2 SNEGSKA (reference sequence). The CDR3 loop spans 15 amino acids. J was trimmed by 6 bases and V by 1 base; bases with no gene match: 8. CDR3 in amino acids: CSARVREGLSNEQFF. As DNA, the CDR3 is TGCAGTGCTAGAGTTCGGGAGGGTCTTAGCAATGAGCAGTTCTTC.

This clonotype came up many times. The chain recombines TRBV28 with TRBJ2-3; D is uncertain. The CDR3 runs to 13 residues. Germline CDR1 and CDR2: MDHEN and SYDVKM. V was trimmed by 3 bases and J by 5 bases, leaving 9 bases between them. For the CDR3, the DNA is TGTGCCAGCAGTTTTGTCCCGGAAGATACGCAGTATTTT. Its translation: CASSFVPEDTQYF.

In this sample, this clonotype turned up many times. V usage is TRBV7-7 and J usage is TRBJ1-3, with 7 bases fitting TRBD1. The CDR3 spans 14 residues. J was trimmed by 0 bases and V by 8 bases; bases with no gene match: 4. Germline values: CDR1 SSHAT, CDR2 FNYEAQ (reference sequence). The DNA for the CDR3 is TGTGCCAGCCCGAGGGACAGCTCTGGAAACACCATATATTTT. It codes for CASPRDSSGNTIYF.

The CDR3 loop is CASRPGQYTGELFF. In nucleotides, the CDR3 is TGTGCCAGCAGACCGGGACAGTACACCGGGGAGCTGTTTTTT. The chain recombines TRBV28 with TRBJ2-2, with 7 bases that match TRBD1. Trimming at V came to 6 bases and at J to 3 bases, leaving 4 bases not matched to a gene. Germline CDR1 MDHEN, CDR2 SYDVKM. CDR3 length equals 14 residues.

This clonotype has a count of ten or more. The gene calls are TRBV12-3 or TRBV12-4 and TRBJ2-3; maybe TRBD2 (6 bases). Trimming stripped 7 bases from V and 0 bases from J, with 14 bases between. The CDR3 has 15 residues. DNA of the CDR3: TGTGCCAGCAACGATCTAGCGAGAAGCACAGATACGCAGTATTTT. It is translated as CASNDLARSTDTQYF.

The table lists this clonotype with many counts. The chain links TRBV5-1 to TRBJ2-3; 14 bases fit TRBD2. The junction had 3 bases not matched to a gene; V was cut back by 0 bases and J by 3 bases. The CDR3 length is 17 residues. Germline-derived CDR1 and CDR2 are SGHRS and YFSETQ. The CDR3 here is CASSLGLAGGPTDTQYF. CDR3 nucleotides: TGCGCCAGCAGCTTGGGACTAGCGGGAGGGCCAACAGATACGCAGTATTTT.

In its sample, this clonotype ranks as medium-sized (0.01 to 0.1%). This chain connects TRBV7-9 to TRBJ2-2; D unresolved. Trimming shortened V by 3 bases and J by 6 bases, and 8 bases separated the two germline ends. The CDR3 has 13 amino acids. Germline values: CDR1 SEHNR, CDR2 FQNEAQ (reference sequence). The CDR3 DNA reads TGTGCCAGCAGCTTGGGCTCGGCCGGGGAGCTGTTTTTT. As protein: CASSLGSAGELFF.

This clonotype was observed a few times. The J gene is TRBJ2-3, the V gene TRBV20-1; TRBD2 matches 8 bases. This CDR3 has 13 residues. Germline CDR1 is DFQATT and CDR2 is SNEGSKA (reference sequence). V was clipped by 3 bases and J by 11 bases; unmatched bases: 10. The CDR3 protein is CSARGLTSGEQYF. CDR3 sequence (DNA): TGCAGTGCTAGGGGTCTTACTAGCGGAGAGCAGTATTTT.